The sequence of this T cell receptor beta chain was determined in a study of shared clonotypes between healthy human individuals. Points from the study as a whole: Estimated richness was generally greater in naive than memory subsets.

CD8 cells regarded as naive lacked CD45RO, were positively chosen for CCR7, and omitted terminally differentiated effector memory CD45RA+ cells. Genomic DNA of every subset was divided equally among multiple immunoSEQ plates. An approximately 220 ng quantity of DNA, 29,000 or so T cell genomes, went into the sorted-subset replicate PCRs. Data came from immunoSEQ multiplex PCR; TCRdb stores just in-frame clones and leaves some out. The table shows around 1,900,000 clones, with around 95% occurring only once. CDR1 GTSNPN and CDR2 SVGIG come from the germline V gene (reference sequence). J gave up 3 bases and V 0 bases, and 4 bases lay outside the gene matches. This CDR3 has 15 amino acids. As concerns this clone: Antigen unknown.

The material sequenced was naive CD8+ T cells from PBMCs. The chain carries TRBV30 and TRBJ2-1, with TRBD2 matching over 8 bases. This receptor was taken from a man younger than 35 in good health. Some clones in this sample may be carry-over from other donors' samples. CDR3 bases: TGTGCCTGGAGTGTACGGCTAGCGGGCTACAATGAGCAGTTCTTC. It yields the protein CAWSVRLAGYNEQFF.